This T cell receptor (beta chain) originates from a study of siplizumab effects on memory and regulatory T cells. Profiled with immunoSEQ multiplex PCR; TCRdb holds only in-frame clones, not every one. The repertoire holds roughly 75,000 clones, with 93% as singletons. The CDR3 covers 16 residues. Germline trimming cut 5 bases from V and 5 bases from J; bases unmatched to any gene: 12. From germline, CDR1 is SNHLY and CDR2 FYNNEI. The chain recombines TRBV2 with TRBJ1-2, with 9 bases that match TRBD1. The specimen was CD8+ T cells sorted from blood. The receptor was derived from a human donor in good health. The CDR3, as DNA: TGTGCCAGCAGTCTTAACCCGACAGGGGGGACTTATGGCTACACCTTC. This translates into CASSLNPTGGTYGYTF.